This TCR beta chain was recovered during a study of T cells after yellow fever vaccination. Overall study results and limits: Re-detected after boosting: most primary clones, 96% of CD4 and 80% to 90% of CD8.

Synthesis of TCR cDNA relied on 5'RACE template switching, which attached a universal primer site and UMIs. A single record per CDR3 protein comes from TCRdb applying MiXCR to the 5' RACE reads. Among a few hundred thousand distinct CDR3 sequences listed, 17% were seen once. The CDR3 spans 12 residues. J was trimmed by 7 bases and V by 10 bases; bases with no gene match: 9. This clonotype was counted only a few times. The target antigen is unknown. This TCR was sampled from a man aged 18 to 30 who received the YFV17D yellow fever vaccine. The specimen comprised PBMCs, sampled less than 6 days after the first yellow fever vaccination. The chain uses TRBV12-3 or TRBV12-4 and TRBJ1-2, with TRBD1 identical over 7 bases. The CDR3 spells CANRGRSGGYTF. The CDR3, as DNA: TGTGCCAACAGGGGCCGGTCGGGTGGCTACACCTTC.